What follows are 7 T cell receptor beta chains derived from one specimen sequenced in a study of tumor-infiltrating lymphocytes in primary liver carcinoma. TCR beta cDNA was reverse-transcribed from about 500 ng of total RNA. The reaction used a constant-region primer and ProtoScript II reverse transcriptase. Libraries for TCR beta were built through three nested multiplex PCR rounds, which together made up a slightly modified ARM-PCR procedure. In the first two PCR rounds, TRBV1-TRBV30 forward primers were paired with a C-beta reverse primer, and each round lasted approximately 10 cycles. From the multiplex PCR reads, TCRdb called clonotypes with MiXCR, one entry per CDR3 protein. The sample has about 120,000 distinct CDR3 sequences; less than 75% are singletons. Co-extraction yielded RNA and DNA from 20-30 mg of unsorted bulk tissue. The specimen sequenced was tumor-adjacent normal liver tissue. The receptors were sampled from a woman aged 55-75 years with primary liver carcinoma and hepatitis B virus infection.

The table lists this clonotype with many counts. This chain joins TRBV9 and TRBJ2-2; no clear D. The CDR3 loop spans 12 amino acids. Trimming stripped 0 bases from V and 6 bases from J, with 3 bases between. Looked up from germline, CDR1 is SGDLS and CDR2 is YYNGEE. The CDR3 protein is CASSVDSGELFF. The CDR3 DNA follows: TGTGCCAGCAGCGTAGACTCCGGGGAGCTGTTTTTT.

This clonotype appeared many times. The chain employs TRBV5-6 and TRBJ2-7; no definite D call. Germline V gene data show CDR1 as SGHDT and CDR2 as YYEEEE. The V end lost 4 bases, the J end lost 3 bases, and 11 bases lay between the germline ends. This CDR3 is built from 13 residues. DNA of the CDR3: TGTGCCAGCAGCCCCAACTCAGTCTACGAGCAGTACTTC. Amino acid sequence: CASSPNSVYEQYF.

About this clonotype: An end of the junction differs from the germline gene, which may be a read error. DNA of the CDR3: TGCAGCGTTGAGGGGGGCGACCCGAGCCATAGTTATGATAGCACGGATACGCAGTATTTT. It is translated as CSVEGGDPSHSYDSTDTQYF. The chain is built from TRBV29-1 and TRBJ2-3; possibly TRBD1 or TRBD2 for D (6 bases each). CDR1 is SQVTM and CDR2 is ANQGSEA in the germline V gene. This CDR3 is built from 20 residues.

On this clonotype itself: Since the CDR3 does not end with the conserved phenylalanine or tryptophan, this likely comes from a read error. The rearrangement joins TRBV5-6 to TRBJ1-2, with 7 bases matching TRBD1. V lost 0 bases and J lost 9; bases outside the gene matches: 5. CDR1 SGHDT and CDR2 YYEEEE come from the germline V gene. The CDR3 consists of 13 residues. CDR3 region: CASSLVGQDSYTL. DNA of the CDR3: TGTGCCAGCAGCTTGGTAGGACAGGACAGCTACACCCTC.

The chain uses TRBV6-2 or TRBV6-3 and TRBJ2-1; D is uncertain. Germline V gene sequence: CDR1 MNHEY, CDR2 SVGEGT. The CDR3 is made up of 15 amino acids. Trimming stripped 2 bases from V and 7 bases from J, with 15 bases between. In nucleotides, the CDR3 is TGTGCCAGCAGTTACGGTGGCAGGAGATCAAATGAGCAGTTCTTC. Protein sequence: CASSYGGRRSNEQFF.

This clonotype was detected once. Here the CDR3 omits its conserved ending phenylalanine or tryptophan, so a read error is the likely source. The rearrangement joins TRBV12-3 or TRBV12-4 to TRBJ2-7; maybe TRBD2 (6 bases). The V end was cut by 6 bases, the J end by 4 bases, with 19 bases between. The CDR3 is 15 residues long. The DNA for the CDR3 is TGTGCCAGCAGCCCCTCTAGCGAGAGGTGGTACGAGCAGTACTCC. Protein sequence: CASSPSSERWYEQYS.

To note about this clonotype: At one end, the junction sequence differs from germline, possibly due to a read error. The gene calls are TRBV29-1 and TRBJ2-7; TRBD1 might be the D (6 bases). CDR1 and CDR2 from the germline V gene are SQVTM and ANQGSEA. The CDR3 is 15 residues long. CDR3: CSVEDSEGPPYKQYF. In DNA, the CDR3 is TGCAGCGTTGAGGACAGCGAGGGGCCGCCCTACAAGCAGTACTTC.